These 29 T cell receptor beta chains were all obtained from the same sample, sequenced in a study of T cell responses to AZD1222 COVID-19 vaccine. The protocol was immunoSEQ multiplex PCR, while the TCRdb copy is restricted to in-frame clones and leaves out a portion. Of about 100,000 clones detected, about 90% appear once; the ten largest clones hold under 2%. The material was peripheral blood, obtained on day 0 of AZD1222 vaccination. The receptors were gathered from an adult in good health.

This chain uses TRBV7-3 with TRBJ1-2, with D possibly being TRBD1 (5 bases). The CDR3 consists of 15 residues. The germline V and J ends were trimmed by 1 base and 4 bases, with 13 bases remaining between them. Germline V CDR1 and CDR2: SGHTA, FQGTGA. This CDR3 is CASSLRRTPTYGYTF. The DNA for the CDR3 is TGTGCCAGCAGCTTAAGGCGGACACCAACCTATGGCTACACCTTC.

This chain links TRBV12-5 with TRBJ1-1; tentatively, D is TRBD1 (5 bases). Trimming took off 5 bases at V and 4 bases at J, with 17 bases between the two ends. CDR3 length: 15 amino acids. CDR1 and CDR2 (germline): LGHNT, FRNRAP. CDR3 residues: CASGRDQGPATEAFF. CDR3 coding DNA: TGTGCTAGTGGTCGAGATCAGGGTCCAGCCACTGAAGCTTTCTTT.

The chain couples TRBV4-1 to TRBJ2-7; D is possibly TRBD2 (5 bases). CDR1 is MGHRA and CDR2 is YSYEKL in the germline V gene. The CDR3 has 14 amino acids. V shed 0 bases and J shed 2 bases, with 8 bases lying between them. This CDR3 reads CASSQDSGTYEQYF. The CDR3, as DNA: TGCGCCAGCAGCCAAGACTCGGGAACCTACGAGCAGTACTTC.

The rearrangement uses TRBV11-3 and TRBJ2-7; D perhaps matches TRBD2 (5 bases). The CDR3 is 16 amino acids. V lost 2 bases to trimming and J lost 1 base, with 15 bases between them. CDR1 and CDR2 from the germline V gene are SGHNT and YENEEA. DNA for the CDR3: TGTGCCAGCAGCTTATACGGACTGCAAAAATCCTACGAGCAGTACTTC. Protein product: CASSLYGLQKSYEQYF. Complete variable domain (other parts from reference TRBV11-3 and TRBJ2-7): EAGVVQSPRYKIIEKKQPVAFWCNPISGHNTLYWYLQNLGQGPELLIRYENEEAVDDSQLPKDRFSAERLKGVDSTLKIQPAELGDSAVYLCASSLYGLQKSYEQYFGPGTRLTVT.

J is TRBJ1-6 and V is TRBV18; 10 bases are shared with TRBD1. Germline V CDR1 and CDR2: KGHSH, LQKENI. V lost 3 bases and J lost 13; bases outside the gene matches: 15. This CDR3 contains 17 residues. The chain's CDR3 is CASSPERDRGSRAPLHF. CDR3 nucleotides: TGTGCCAGCTCACCGGAGAGGGACAGGGGCTCAAGGGCCCCCCTCCACTTT.

The chain carries TRBV4-2 and TRBJ1-5; D not certain. This CDR3 spans 13 amino acids. Per the germline V gene, CDR1 is LGHNA and CDR2 is YNFKEQ. V gave up 0 bases and J gave up 0 bases, with 0 bases separating them. The CDR3 sequence: CASSQDSNQPQHF. The CDR3 DNA follows: TGTGCCAGCAGCCAAGATAGCAATCAGCCCCAGCATTTT.

The count of this clone is one. DNA of the CDR3: TGCAGTGCTAGTCCCGGTCTAGGGGAGGTAGGGAAAGCTTTCTTT. Protein product: CSASPGLGEVGKAFF. The genes are TRBV20-1 and TRBJ1-1, with TRBD1 as a possible D gene (5 bases). The CDR3 runs to 15 residues. Trimming shortened V by 3 bases and J by 9 bases, and 23 bases separated the two germline ends. The germline gives CDR1 DFQATT, CDR2 SNEGSKA (reference sequence).

CDR3 residues: CASSSNSGGSPLHF. As DNA, the CDR3 is TGTGCCAGCAGCTCAAACAGCGGAGGTTCACCCCTCCACTTT. The chain links TRBV11-2 to TRBJ1-6; D is uncertain. V lost 4 bases to trimming and J lost 9 bases, with 13 bases between them. CDR1 is SGHAT, CDR2 FQNNGV, per germline. This CDR3 is built from 14 residues.

The chain recombines TRBV27 with TRBJ2-7; no firm D call. This CDR3 is 17 amino acids long. Per germline, CDR1 MNHEY and CDR2 SMNVEV (reference sequence). V lost 1 base, J lost 6 bases, and 22 bases lay in between. CDR3 in DNA: TGTGCCAGCAGTTTATATGCCCCAGCAGAGGCAGGCCGCGAGCAGTACTTC. Translation: CASSLYAPAEAGREQYF.

This clone appeared a single time. The gene calls are TRBV28 and TRBJ1-1; TRBD1 might be the D (5 bases). The CDR3 extends over 15 amino acids. The germline V gene has CDR1 MDHEN and CDR2 SYDVKM. V lost 5 bases to trimming and J lost 6 bases, with 19 bases between them. The CDR3 loop reads CASSPSLREKAEAFF. CDR3 DNA: TGTGCCAGCAGTCCAAGCCTCAGGGAGAAAGCTGAAGCTTTCTTT. The full variable domain, with the rest looked up from reference TRBV28 and TRBJ1-1, is DVKVTQSSRYLVKRTGEKVFLECVQDMDHENMFWYRQDPGLGLRLIYFSYDVKMKEKGDIPEGYSVSREKKERFSLILESASTNQTSMYLCASSPSLREKAEAFFGQGTRLTVV.

The rearrangement uses TRBV7-2 and TRBJ2-1, with 7 bases that match TRBD2. V shed 4 bases and J 10 bases; nucleotides not matched to a gene: 4. Germline CDR1 is SGHTA and CDR2 is FQGNSA. The CDR3 length is 12 residues. Written as DNA, the CDR3 is TGTGCCAGCAGCTCTCTAGCGGACGAGCAGTTCTTC. It yields the protein CASSSLADEQFF.

The chain couples TRBV7-9 to TRBJ1-2; D not resolved. CDR3 length equals 16 residues. Trimming shortened V by 0 bases and J by 2 bases, and 13 bases separated the two germline ends. Per the germline V gene, CDR1 is SEHNR and CDR2 is FQNEAQ (reference sequence). The CDR3 is CASSLASRAANYGYTF. In DNA form, the CDR3 reads TGTGCCAGCAGCTTAGCGTCTAGGGCAGCCAACTATGGCTACACCTTC.

The chain links TRBV7-9 to TRBJ2-7; D possibly corresponds to TRBD2 (5 bases). This CDR3 spans 14 amino acids. CDR1 and CDR2 from the germline V gene are SEHNR and FQNEAQ (reference sequence). V was shortened by 1 base and J by 5 bases, with 12 bases between the two germline ends. In DNA form, the CDR3 reads TGTGCCAGCAGCTTAGAGGGAGCCTGGAACGAGCAGTACTTC. Amino acid sequence: CASSLEGAWNEQYF.

V gene TRBV5-5 combines with J gene TRBJ2-7; D is perhaps TRBD1 or TRBD2 (5 bases each). Trimming shortened V by 4 bases and J by 0 bases, and 14 bases separated the two germline ends. The CDR3 spans 15 residues. Germline V lookup: CDR1 SGHKS, CDR2 YYEKEE (reference sequence). The CDR3 here is CASSLPGTASYEQYF. Written as DNA, the CDR3 is TGTGCCAGCAGCCTACCCGGGACCGCCTCCTACGAGCAGTACTTC.

The gene calls are TRBV28 and TRBJ1-5; possibly TRBD1 for D (5 bases). The germline V and J ends were trimmed by 8 bases and 2 bases, with 13 bases remaining between them. This CDR3 has 14 amino acids. The V gene's germline CDR1 is MDHEN and CDR2 SYDVKM. In nucleotides, the CDR3 is TGTGCCAGCCTCCAGGGCGTGCGCAATCAGCCCCAGCATTTT. Amino acid sequence: CASLQGVRNQPQHF.

This chain joins TRBV2 and TRBJ1-2, with a possible D match to TRBD1 (5 bases). V lost 6 bases and J lost 6, with 23 bases in between. Germline V gene lookup returns CDR1 SNHLY and CDR2 FYNNEI. The CDR3 spans 16 residues. The DNA for the CDR3 is TGTGCCAGCAGGACGTCCGGGACGCCTAAGGCAAATGGCTACACCTTC. Protein: CASRTSGTPKANGYTF.

The rearrangement uses TRBV5-4 and TRBJ1-6; 7 nucleotides agree with TRBD1. The V gene end was trimmed by 4 bases and the J gene end by 7 bases; junction bases not matched to a gene: 11. Germline CDR1 is SGHNT and CDR2 is YYREEE (reference sequence). The CDR3 is 16 amino acids. The CDR3 DNA sequence: TGTGCCAGCAGCAACAGTCCAGGGGGGACAAATTCACCCCTCCACTTT. This gives the protein CASSNSPGGTNSPLHF. Together with reference TRBV5-4 and TRBJ1-6, the CDR3 gives the full variable domain: ETGVTQSPTHLIKTRGQQVTLRCSSQSGHNTVSWYQQALGQGPQFIFQYYREEENGRGNFPPRFSGLQFPNYSSELNVNALELDDSALYLCASSNSPGGTNSPLHFGNGTRLTVT.

This clone is a singleton in its sample. This chain joins TRBV3-1 (or the pseudogene TRBV3-2) and TRBJ1-6; a weak D match, TRBD1 (6 bases). Germline lookup yields CDR1 LGHDT and CDR2 YNNKEL (reference sequence). The germline V and J ends were trimmed by 1 base and 13 bases, with 14 bases remaining between them. The CDR3 covers 14 residues. The CDR3 sequence: CASSQGLGGGPLHF. The CDR3 region has the DNA TGTGCCAGCAGCCAAGGTCTGGGTGGGGGCCCCCTCCACTTT.

The chain combines TRBV5-4 with TRBJ2-7; possibly TRBD2 for D (6 bases). The CDR3 contains 14 residues. Germline loops: CDR1 SGHNT, CDR2 YYREEE (reference sequence). V lost 4 bases, J lost 5 bases, and 16 bases lay in between. The CDR3 here is CASSPNRRAHEQYF. CDR3 DNA sequence: TGTGCCAGCAGCCCAAATAGGAGGGCCCACGAGCAGTACTTC.

The V gene is TRBV29-1, the J gene TRBJ1-1; D is undetermined. The CDR3 spans 13 residues. CDR1 SQVTM and CDR2 ANQGSEA come from the germline V gene. The V end lost 3 bases, the J end lost 10 bases, and 18 bases lay between the germline ends. CDR3: CSVENWQTEVAFF. The CDR3 DNA sequence: TGCAGCGTTGAGAACTGGCAGACGGAGGTAGCTTTCTTT.

The chain has TRBV19 and TRBJ2-1, with TRBD2 identical over 7 bases. Losses at the gene ends were 7 bases for V and 9 bases for J; bases not matched to a gene: 9. Germline-derived CDR1 and CDR2 are LNHDA and SQIVND (reference sequence). This CDR3 is 13 amino acids long. The CDR3 DNA reads TGTGCCAGTACAATGGCGGGAGTAAGTGAGCAGTTCTTC. This sequence encodes CASTMAGVSEQFF.

CDR3 DNA sequence: TGTGCCAGTAGCTCTACCCCCGGGGAGAACACTGAAGCTTTCTTT. The encoded protein is CASSSTPGENTEAFF. J is TRBJ1-1 and V is TRBV19; D ambiguous. CDR1 and CDR2 from the germline V gene are LNHDA and SQIVND (reference sequence). This CDR3 is built from 15 residues. V was trimmed by 6 bases and J by 1 base, leaving 15 bases between them.

This chain uses TRBV2 with TRBJ2-2; the match to TRBD2 covers 9 bases. Germline V gene data show CDR1 as SNHLY and CDR2 as FYNNEI. The junction had 13 bases not matched to a gene; V was cut back by 2 bases and J by 6 bases. The CDR3 sequence is 18 residues long. This CDR3 is CASSERLAVQTSAGELFF. CDR3 coding DNA: TGTGCCAGCAGTGAACGACTAGCGGTCCAAACCTCGGCCGGGGAGCTGTTTTTT.

The chain recombines TRBV6-5 with TRBJ1-1; 7 bases agree with TRBD1. CDR1 MNHEY and CDR2 SVGAGI come from the germline V gene. The CDR3 spans 11 residues. V was pared by 6 bases and J by 7 bases, with 2 bases of the junction left unmatched. The CDR3 region has the DNA TGTGCCAGCAGGGGACAGATTGAAGCTTTCTTT. It is translated as CASRGQIEAFF.

J is TRBJ1-4 and V is TRBV11-2, with TRBD1 as a possible D gene (5 bases). Trimming cost V 1 base and J 0 bases, with 12 bases left between them. The CDR3 extends over 17 amino acids. The germline CDR1 and CDR2 sequences are SGHAT and FQNNGV. CDR3 in DNA: TGTGCCAGCAGCTTAGTATTCGACAGCTCAACTAATGAAAAACTGTTTTTT. Amino acid sequence: CASSLVFDSSTNEKLFF. Together with reference TRBV11-2 and TRBJ1-4, the CDR3 gives the full variable domain: EAGVAQSPRYKIIEKRQSVAFWCNPISGHATLYWYQQILGQGPKLLIQFQNNGVVDDSQLPKDRFSAERLKGVDSTLKIQPAKLEDSAVYLCASSLVFDSSTNEKLFFGSGTQLSVL.

The V and J genes are TRBV25-1 and TRBJ2-7; D unresolved. CDR1 is MGHDK and CDR2 is SYGVNS in the germline V gene. Trimming left V 4 bases short and J 5 bases short, with 12 bases between. The CDR3 is 13 residues long. The CDR3 loop reads CASSVTGSHEQYF. Here the CDR3 DNA reads TGTGCCAGCAGTGTAACGGGTAGCCACGAGCAGTACTTC.

The V call is TRBV28, the J call TRBJ2-7; unclear D gene. The CDR3 is made up of 14 amino acids. The germline gives CDR1 MDHEN, CDR2 SYDVKM. V was pared by 6 bases and J by 0 bases, with 12 bases between. The CDR3 DNA reads as TGTGCCAGCAGACGACCGTCGAGCTCCTACGAGCAGTACTTC. Protein: CASRRPSSSYEQYF.

This clone has just one count. The rearrangement joins TRBV11-3 to TRBJ2-3; D is uncertain. V was trimmed by 5 bases and J by 2 bases, leaving 5 bases between them. The CDR3 consists of 12 residues. CDR1 is SGHNT and CDR2 is YENEEA in the germline V gene. The CDR3 DNA reads as TGTGCCAGCAGCCCAAACACAGATACGCAGTATTTT. It is translated as CASSPNTDTQYF.

This chain joins TRBV19 and TRBJ2-1; D is unresolved. Between the trimmed V and J ends, which lost 6 bases and 8 bases, there was a span of 17 bases. This CDR3 contains 14 residues. CDR1 is LNHDA and CDR2 is SQIVND in the germline V gene (reference sequence). CDR3 coding DNA: TGTGCCAGTAGCGAGGCGGAGTACATCTATGAGCAGTTCTTC. Its translation: CASSEAEYIYEQFF.